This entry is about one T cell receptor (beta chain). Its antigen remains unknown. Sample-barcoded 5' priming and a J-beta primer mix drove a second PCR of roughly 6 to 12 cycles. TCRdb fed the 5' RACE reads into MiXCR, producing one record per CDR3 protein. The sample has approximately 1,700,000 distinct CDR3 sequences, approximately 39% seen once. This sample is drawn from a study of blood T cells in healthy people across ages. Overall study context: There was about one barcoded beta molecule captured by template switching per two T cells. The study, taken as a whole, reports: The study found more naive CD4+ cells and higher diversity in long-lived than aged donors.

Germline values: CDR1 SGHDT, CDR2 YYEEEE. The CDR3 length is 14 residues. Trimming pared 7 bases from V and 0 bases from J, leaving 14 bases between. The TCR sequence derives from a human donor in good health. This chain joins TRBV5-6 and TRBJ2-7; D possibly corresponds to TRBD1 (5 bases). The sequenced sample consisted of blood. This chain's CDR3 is CASRHWGGSYEQYF. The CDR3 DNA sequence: TGTGCCAGCCGTCACTGGGGCGGCTCCTACGAGCAGTACTTC.